These 8 T cell receptor beta chains were sequenced from one sample in a study of cytomegalovirus exposure and HLA in healthy donors. The primer mix had 60 Vbeta and 13 Jbeta primers. Using immunoSEQ multiplex PCR, the repertoire was profiled, and TCRdb retains in-frame clones only, with some absent. Here the sample spans 95,000 to 110,000 clones, approximately 78% being singletons. Sequenced: PBMCs. The receptors stem from a woman aged 40 to 55 in good health and CMV-seronegative.

The V and J genes are TRBV7-2 and TRBJ1-4, with a weak D call TRBD1 (6 bases). Germline CDR1 and CDR2: SGHTA and FQGNSA. V gave up 5 bases and J gave up 8 bases, with 21 bases separating them. The CDR3 extends over 16 amino acids. CDR3 DNA sequence: TGTGCCAGCAGCCCGGGACAAACCGCGCTGAGGGAAAAACTGTTTTTT. The encoded protein is CASSPGQTALREKLFF.

The chain links TRBV6-5 to TRBJ1-6, with D maybe TRBD1 (5 bases). Trimming left V 2 bases short and J 10 bases short, with 15 bases between. Germline V gene sequence: CDR1 MNHEY, CDR2 SVGAGI. The CDR3 runs 15 residues. CDR3 loop: CASSYAGRYGSPLHF. DNA of the CDR3: TGTGCCAGCAGTTACGCGGGACGGTATGGGTCACCCCTCCACTTT.

This chain's CDR3 is CASSLVVDGRYEQYF. The CDR3 DNA follows: TGTGCCAGCAGCTTAGTAGTGGACGGGAGGTACGAGCAGTACTTC. The chain carries TRBV11-2 and TRBJ2-7; the match to TRBD2 covers 7 bases. After removal of 1 base from V and 4 bases from J, the junction contained 7 bases not matched to a gene. The V gene's germline CDR1 is SGHAT and CDR2 FQNNGV. CDR3 length equals 15 residues.

This chain links TRBV11-2 with TRBJ2-7; 9 positions match TRBD2. This CDR3 has 14 residues. The germline gives CDR1 SGHAT, CDR2 FQNNGV. The junction had 3 bases not matched to a gene; V was cut back by 4 bases and J by 2 bases. CDR3 region: CASSSTSGPYEQYF. The CDR3 nucleotides are TGTGCCAGCAGCTCGACTAGCGGACCCTACGAGCAGTACTTC.

J is TRBJ2-2 and V is TRBV6-5; 8 bases are a match to TRBD2. This CDR3 is built from 15 residues. The ends lost 2 bases at V and 3 bases at J; junction bases unmatched: 2. Germline lookup yields CDR1 MNHEY and CDR2 SVGAGI. In DNA form, the CDR3 reads TGTGCCAGCAGTTACGCGGGAGGTCACACCGGGGAGCTGTTTTTT. Amino acids: CASSYAGGHTGELFF.

This clone was recorded only once. The chain employs TRBV5-1 and TRBJ1-2, with 10 bases lining up with TRBD1. CDR1 and CDR2 (germline): SGHRS, YFSETQ. CDR3 size: 17 residues. The V and J ends lost 4 bases and 1 base, in that order; junction bases with no gene match: 10. This CDR3 reads CASSPGQGVRGNYGYTF. DNA of the CDR3: TGCGCCAGCAGCCCTGGACAGGGGGTGAGGGGTAACTATGGCTACACCTTC.

This clone occurred a few times. The chain employs TRBV27 and TRBJ2-3, with D maybe TRBD2 (6 bases). The CDR3 has 15 residues. Looked up from germline, CDR1 is MNHEY and CDR2 is SMNVEV (reference sequence). Trimming cost V 5 bases and J 6 bases, with 18 bases left between them. The DNA for the CDR3 is TGTGCCAGCAGTCTCCGGTGGGGGGTCGCGGATACGCAGTATTTT. This codes for CASSLRWGVADTQYF.

The gene calls are TRBV27 and TRBJ2-7; 7 bases line up with TRBD1. V shed 3 bases and J 3 bases; nucleotides not matched to a gene: 5. The germline V gene encodes CDR1 MNHEY and CDR2 SMNVEV (reference sequence). The CDR3 totals 14 residues. The CDR3 spells CASSFGTAFYEQYF. The CDR3 DNA sequence: TGTGCCAGCAGTTTTGGGACAGCTTTCTACGAGCAGTACTTC.